A single sample is the source of the 28 T cell receptor beta chains below, sequenced in a study of OX40 agonist ivuxolimab in advanced cancers. TCRdb keeps only in-frame clones here, not all; method: immunoSEQ multiplex PCR. The repertoire holds roughly 88,000 clones, with more than 75% as singletons. This sample comprised CD4+ or CD8+ T cells sorted from blood, obtained in a trial of the OX40 agonist ivuxolimab. Receptors originate from an adult with an advanced solid tumor such as melanoma, head and neck, liver or kidney cancer.

V and J are TRBV6-5 and TRBJ1-5, with 9 bases matching TRBD1. The germline V gene encodes CDR1 MNHEY and CDR2 SVGAGI. V gave up 5 bases and J gave up 6 bases; unmatched junction bases: 8. There are 15 residues in the CDR3. The CDR3 sequence is CASSRSGTGIQPQHF. In DNA, the CDR3 is TGTGCCAGCAGTCGATCCGGGACAGGGATTCAGCCCCAGCATTTT.

This clone was detected only once. V and J are TRBV7-2 and TRBJ2-3; 11 bases agree with TRBD2. The J segment lost 3 bases and the V segment lost 1 base, leaving 9 bases of the junction unmatched. The germline V gene has CDR1 SGHTA and CDR2 FQGNSA. There are 18 residues in the CDR3. CDR3 region: CASSLGISGRARTDTQYF. The CDR3 nucleotides read TGTGCCAGCAGCTTAGGGATTAGCGGGAGGGCCCGGACAGATACGCAGTATTTT.

This rearrangement joins TRBV7-9 to TRBJ1-2; possibly TRBD1 for D (5 bases). The CDR3 sequence is 15 residues long. The V gene lost 5 bases and the J gene lost 2 bases, with 15 bases spanning the gap. Per the germline V gene, CDR1 is SEHNR and CDR2 is FQNEAQ (reference sequence). CDR3 sequence (DNA): TGTGCCAGCAGCCTGGGAAATGCAGGGAACTATGGCTACACCTTC. This gives the protein CASSLGNAGNYGYTF.

The chain links TRBV5-5 to TRBJ1-5; tentative D call: TRBD1 (5 bases). The CDR3 loop spans 16 amino acids. The V and J ends lost 2 bases and 1 base respectively, with 13 bases between them. Germline assignment: CDR1 SGHKS and CDR2 YYEKEE (reference sequence). This CDR3 reads CASSFGAYWSNQPQHF. The CDR3 DNA reads TGTGCCAGCAGCTTTGGGGCCTACTGGAGCAATCAGCCCCAGCATTTT.

The chain joins TRBV10-2 to TRBJ2-5; D unclear. This CDR3 is 12 amino acids long. Trimming shortened V by 6 bases and J by 3 bases, and 8 bases separated the two germline ends. Germline assignment: CDR1 WSHSY and CDR2 SAAADI. The CDR3 here is CASRNIEETQYF. The CDR3 region has the DNA TGCGCCAGCAGAAATATCGAAGAGACCCAGTACTTC.

The chain has TRBV6-4 and TRBJ2-2, with no clear D. With 0 bases removed from V and 0 bases from J, the gap between germline ends came to 8 bases. Per the germline V gene, CDR1 is MRHNA and CDR2 is SNTAGT. The CDR3 spans 16 residues. The CDR3 DNA reads as TGTGCCAGCAGTGACTCAAAACGGCCGAACACCGGGGAGCTGTTTTTT. It translates to CASSDSKRPNTGELFF.

The CDR3 region is CASSGTGGQPQHF. The CDR3 region has the DNA TGCGCCAGCAGCGGGACAGGGGGGCAGCCCCAGCATTTT. V gene TRBV5-1 combines with J gene TRBJ1-5; 11 bases are shared with TRBD1. The ends lost 4 bases at V and 7 bases at J; junction bases unmatched: 1. CDR3 length equals 13 residues. CDR1 and CDR2 (germline): SGHRS, YFSETQ.

The chain recombines TRBV28 with TRBJ2-7; 7 bases align to TRBD1. The CDR3 is 14 residues long. Per the germline V gene, CDR1 is MDHEN and CDR2 is SYDVKM. The trim removed 6 bases at V and 5 bases at J, leaving 10 bases unmatched. CDR3 amino acids: CASRTGTVLDEQYF. CDR3 nucleotides: TGTGCCAGCAGAACCGGGACAGTCCTCGACGAGCAGTACTTC.

The chain employs TRBV10-1 and TRBJ2-3; D uncertain. V was pared by 3 bases and J by 2 bases, with 6 bases between. Per the germline V gene, CDR1 is WNHNN and CDR2 is SYGVQD (reference sequence). This CDR3 is 13 amino acids long. The CDR3 nucleotides are TGCGCCAGCAGTGATCCATTCACAGATACGCAGTATTTT. Amino acids: CASSDPFTDTQYF.

The count of this clone is one. The genes are TRBV20-1 and TRBJ1-2; TRBD1 is a possible D gene (6 bases). V lost 5 bases and J 3 bases, leaving 7 bases between the germline ends. Looked up from germline, CDR1 is DFQATT and CDR2 is SNEGSKA (reference sequence). The CDR3 extends over 11 amino acids. CDR3 nucleotides: TGCAGTGCTCCAGGGGACTATGGCTACACCTTC. It specifies CSAPGDYGYTF.

The V call is TRBV30, the J call TRBJ2-5, with D perhaps TRBD2 (5 bases). The CDR3 has 13 amino acids. The V end was cut by 3 bases, the J end by 2 bases, with 10 bases between. The germline CDR1 and CDR2 sequences are GTSNPN and SVGIG (reference sequence). CDR3: CAWRIRGQETQYF. The CDR3 nucleotides read TGTGCCTGGAGGATTCGAGGGCAAGAGACCCAGTACTTC.

The chain couples TRBV11-2 to TRBJ1-4; maybe TRBD1 (5 bases). From germline, CDR1 is SGHAT and CDR2 FQNNGV. Trimming took off 1 base at V and 7 bases at J, with 19 bases between the two ends. The length of the CDR3 is 17 residues. The CDR3 reads CASSLGRATLDGEKLFF. For the CDR3, the DNA is TGTGCCAGCAGCTTAGGCAGGGCAACTCTCGACGGTGAAAAACTGTTTTTT.

The chain joins TRBV19 to TRBJ1-3; D is ambiguous. Germline V gene data show CDR1 as LNHDA and CDR2 as SQIVND (reference sequence). V was pared by 6 bases and J by 6 bases, with 21 bases between. This CDR3 has 16 amino acids. The CDR3 DNA follows: TGTGCCAGTAGCACCACCCCCACAGCGTTTCTAAACACCATATATTTT. It encodes CASSTTPTAFLNTIYF.

This chain links TRBV18 with TRBJ2-7; a possible D gene is TRBD1 (5 bases). The CDR3 sequence is 14 residues long. Deletions cut 6 bases from V and 4 bases from J, with 16 bases between. Germline values: CDR1 KGHSH, CDR2 LQKENI. CDR3 nucleotide sequence: TGTGCCAGCTCCTACACCGACAGAGAGTACGAGCAGTACGTC. Protein product: CASSYTDREYEQYV.

The CDR3 bases are TGCGCCAGCAGCTTAGGACAGGGGGGAGCCAAAAACATTCAGTACTTC. Amino acids: CASSLGQGGAKNIQYF. The chain combines TRBV5-1 with TRBJ2-4; the match to TRBD1 covers 10 bases. V shed 2 bases, J shed 0 bases, and the junction held 2 bases outside the gene matches. Germline V gives CDR1 SGHRS, CDR2 YFSETQ. The CDR3 covers 16 residues.

This chain joins TRBV5-1 and TRBJ2-1; 10 bases are shared with TRBD2. The CDR3 is made up of 14 amino acids. The V gene's germline CDR1 is SGHRS and CDR2 YFSETQ. Trimming removed 2 bases from V and 9 bases from J; junction bases left unmatched: 5. The CDR3 sequence: CASSFSGRLGEQFF. The CDR3 region has the DNA TGCGCCAGCAGCTTTAGCGGGAGGCTAGGTGAGCAGTTCTTC.

The chain links TRBV9 to TRBJ1-1; no clear D gene. The CDR3 has 14 residues. Trimming removed 0 bases from V and 1 base from J, with 7 bases in between. Germline CDR1 and CDR2: SGDLS and YYNGEE. The CDR3, as DNA: TGTGCCAGCAGCGTAGCTAGCGGGAACACTGAAGCTTTCTTT. This translates into CASSVASGNTEAFF.

The chain employs TRBV6-1 and TRBJ1-1, with 7 bases that match TRBD1. Germline V gene data show CDR1 as MNHNS and CDR2 as SASEGT. The CDR3 consists of 13 residues. V lost 9 bases and J lost 7; bases outside the gene matches: 11. CDR3 bases: TGTGCCAGTTCGACAGGGAGGGTAAATGAAGCTTTCTTT. It yields the protein CASSTGRVNEAFF.

The chain has TRBV9 and TRBJ2-1, with D perhaps matching TRBD2 (5 bases). This CDR3 contains 16 residues. CDR1 is SGDLS, CDR2 YYNGEE, per germline. With 3 bases removed from V and 5 bases from J, the gap between germline ends came to 18 bases. CDR3 region: CASSAGFSTTHNEQFF. CDR3 sequence (DNA): TGTGCCAGCAGCGCGGGGTTCTCCACAACCCACAATGAGCAGTTCTTC.

This sequence joins TRBV27 and TRBJ2-7, with D uncertain. With 0 bases removed from V and 3 bases from J, the gap between germline ends came to 12 bases. Per germline, CDR1 MNHEY and CDR2 SMNVEV (reference sequence). The CDR3 has 15 amino acids. Here the CDR3 reads CASSLSLGWGYEQYF. For the CDR3, the DNA is TGTGCCAGCAGTTTATCGTTAGGTTGGGGCTACGAGCAGTACTTC.

The CDR3 reads CASRGHTEAFF. Written as DNA, the CDR3 is TGTGCCAGTAGGGGACACACTGAAGCTTTCTTT. This rearrangement joins TRBV19 to TRBJ1-1, with TRBD1 as a possible D gene (5 bases). Germline values: CDR1 LNHDA, CDR2 SQIVND (reference sequence). Trimming took off 6 bases at V and 3 bases at J, with 5 bases between the two ends. The CDR3 runs to 11 residues. The full variable domain, its missing parts supplied by reference TRBV19 and TRBJ1-1, is DGGITQSPKYLFRKEGQNVTLSCEQNLNHDAMYWYRQDPGQGLRLIYYSQIVNDFQKGDIAEGYSVSREKKESFPLTVTSAQKNPTAFYLCASRGHTEAFFGQGTRLTVV.

This clone has only one observation. The genes are TRBV5-1 and TRBJ2-3, with 10 bases that match TRBD2. Looked up from germline, CDR1 is SGHRS and CDR2 is YFSETQ. This CDR3 comprises 19 residues. The ends lost 0 bases at V and 3 bases at J; junction bases unmatched: 13. In nucleotides, the CDR3 is TGCGCCAGCAGCTTGGAGTCTGGGGCTAGCGGGAGTGTGACAGATACGCAGTATTTT. Residues: CASSLESGASGSVTDTQYF.

The chain recombines TRBV28 with TRBJ2-7; the D gene is possibly TRBD1 (6 bases). With 3 bases removed from V and 6 bases from J, the gap between germline ends came to 12 bases. The CDR3 is made up of 13 amino acids. Germline CDR1 reads MDHEN; CDR2 reads SYDVKM. Here the CDR3 reads CASSFTGKIEQYF. In nucleotides, the CDR3 is TGTGCCAGCAGTTTTACAGGGAAGATCGAGCAGTACTTC.

V is TRBV11-2 and J is TRBJ1-1; 11 positions agree with TRBD1. The CDR3 spans 15 residues. Per the germline V gene, CDR1 is SGHAT and CDR2 is FQNNGV. Germline trimming cut 7 bases from V and 5 bases from J; bases unmatched to any gene: 9. CDR3 sequence (DNA): TGTGCCAGCATCAGAGGACAGGGGGCTTATACTGAAGCTTTCTTT. It specifies CASIRGQGAYTEAFF.

In DNA form, the CDR3 reads TGTGCCAGCAGCCTACCAGGGGGCGTTGGCTACGAGCAGTACTTC. It is translated as CASSLPGGVGYEQYF. The chain couples TRBV7-2 to TRBJ2-7, with 8 bases that match TRBD1. Germline CDR1 is SGHTA and CDR2 is FQGNSA. This CDR3 contains 15 residues. With 5 bases clipped from V and 3 bases from J, the junction kept 9 bases outside the gene matches.

The chain uses TRBV27 and TRBJ2-1, with 12 bases aligning to TRBD2. From germline, CDR1 is MNHEY and CDR2 SMNVEV (reference sequence). V lost 3 bases to trimming and J lost 4 bases; unmatched junction nucleotides: 1. The CDR3 spans 15 residues. The CDR3 sequence is CASSFGLAGYNEQFF. CDR3 nucleotides: TGTGCCAGCAGTTTCGGACTAGCGGGATACAATGAGCAGTTCTTC.

The chain joins TRBV4-1 to TRBJ2-7; either TRBD1 or TRBD2 may supply D (5 bases each). Germline lookup yields CDR1 MGHRA and CDR2 YSYEKL. The germline V and J ends were trimmed by 0 bases and 6 bases, with 12 bases remaining between them. The CDR3 runs 14 residues. The CDR3 reads CASSQEERGSEQYV. Written as DNA, the CDR3 is TGCGCCAGCAGCCAAGAGGAGAGGGGATCCGAGCAGTACGTC.

The rearrangement joins TRBV9 to TRBJ2-1; TRBD1 is a possible D gene (5 bases). Trimming left V 0 bases short and J 0 bases short, with 7 bases between. The CDR3 totals 15 residues. The germline gives CDR1 SGDLS, CDR2 YYNGEE. In DNA form, the CDR3 reads TGTGCCAGCAGCGTAGGAACAGGCTCCTACAATGAGCAGTTCTTC. Translated, it gives CASSVGTGSYNEQFF.